This TCR beta chain came from a study of response to subunit inactivated influenza vaccine. Notes on the study in general: Seasonal influenza vaccination, on each occasion, was suggested by the authors to recruit few new T cells.

Per the germline V gene, CDR1 is DFQATT and CDR2 is SNEGSKA (reference sequence). V shed 0 bases and J 3 bases; nucleotides not matched to a gene: 10. This CDR3 is built from 16 residues. This clonotype has a count of ten or more. Antigen: not known. TCRdb independently ran MiXCR on the RT-PCR reads; one entry per CDR3 protein. The sample lists about 700,000 distinct CDR3 sequences; approximately 14% were seen once. The chain carries TRBV20-1 and TRBJ2-7; 8 bases are shared with TRBD2. This receptor was obtained from a man over 45 who received an inactivated influenza vaccine. The sequenced sample was PBMCs from blood, obtained 11 to 12 days after vaccination. CDR3 DNA sequence: TGCAGTGCTAGAGATTGGGAAAAACTAGCGGACTACGAGCAGTACTTC. Its translation: CSARDWEKLADYEQYF.